What follows are 30 T cell receptor beta chains derived from one specimen sequenced in a study of T cells in Graves' hyperthyroidism and ophthalmopathy. Amplification of TCR beta CDR3 regions was performed using RNA transcripts as template. The HTBI primer set drove a first-round RT-PCR of the TCR CDR3. TCRdb re-analysed the multiplex PCR reads in MiXCR, keeping a single row per CDR3 protein. The repertoire has a few hundred thousand distinct CDR3 sequences, 15% to 18% of them found once; the top ten carry about 7%. Sequences were obtained from blood. The receptor source for this set is a woman younger than 45 with Graves' hyperthyroidism.

This clonotype has at least ten counts. The chain couples TRBV20-1 to TRBJ2-4, with 8 bases fitting TRBD2. V shed 8 bases and J 5 bases; nucleotides not matched to a gene: 11. The CDR3 is made up of 14 amino acids. In germline, CDR1 is DFQATT, CDR2 SNEGSKA (reference sequence). The CDR3 region has the DNA TGCAGTACCAAAAGGACTAGCCTTGAAAACATTCAGTACTTC. As protein: CSTKRTSLENIQYF.

The rearrangement links TRBV7-2 to TRBJ2-3, with unresolved D. The CDR3 runs to 17 residues. Between the trimmed V and J ends, which lost 4 bases and 2 bases, there was a span of 19 bases. CDR1 is SGHTA, CDR2 FQGNSA, per germline. The CDR3 nucleotides are TGTGCCAGCAGCTCAGAGCCGTGGGGTGGTCCCACAGATACGCAGTATTTT. It encodes CASSSEPWGGPTDTQYF.

The chain joins TRBV4-1 to TRBJ2-2; D unresolved. The CDR3 totals 15 residues. Germline V lookup: CDR1 MGHRA, CDR2 YSYEKL. Trimming stripped 8 bases from V and 3 bases from J, with 16 bases between. DNA for the CDR3: TGCGCCAGCTTTCCCTCACAGCTGGACACCGGGGAGCTGTTTTTT. This translates into CASFPSQLDTGELFF.

For this clonotype: At one of its ends the junction is not consistent with the germline gene, which may arise from a read error. This chain uses TRBV15 with TRBJ1-2; 7 bases line up with TRBD1. The V gene's germline CDR1 is LNHNV and CDR2 YYDKDF (reference sequence). CDR3 length: 14 residues. CDR3 DNA: TGTGCCACCAGCAGAGAACAGGGGAACTATGGCCACACCTTC. Translation: CATSREQGNYGHTF. Full variable domain (outside the CDR3, taken from reference TRBV15 and TRBJ1-2): DAMVIQNPRYQVTQFGKPVTLSCSQTLNHNVMYWYQQKSSQAPKLLFHYYDKDFNNEADTPDNFQSRRPNTSFCFLDIRSPGLGDTAMYLCATSREQGNYGHTFGSGTRLTVV.

A word on this clonotype: A read error may explain this, as a much larger clone is one base away. The chain couples TRBV6-1 to TRBJ2-1; D unclear. This CDR3 contains 13 residues. Germline CDR1 and CDR2: MNHNS and SASEGT. CDR3 sequence: CTSTEQLDNEQFF. DNA of the CDR3: TGTACCAGCACCGAGCAGCTAGACAATGAGCAGTTCTTC.

This clonotype was seen repeatedly, ten times or more. This sequence joins TRBV28 and TRBJ2-3; D is perhaps TRBD1 (6 bases). CDR3 length: 13 amino acids. Germline V gene sequence: CDR1 MDHEN, CDR2 SYDVKM. V was trimmed by 4 bases and J by 5 bases, leaving 10 bases between them. The CDR3 region has the DNA TGTGCCAGCAGTTCTATACAGGGAGATACGCAGTATTTT. Its translation is CASSSIQGDTQYF. The whole variable domain, filled in from reference TRBV28 and TRBJ2-3, reads DVKVTQSSRYLVKRTGEKVFLECVQDMDHENMFWYRQDPGLGLRLIYFSYDVKMKEKGDIPEGYSVSREKKERFSLILESASTNQTSMYLCASSSIQGDTQYFGPGTRLTVL.

This clonotype was counted ten times or more. This chain connects TRBV24-1 to TRBJ1-5; 9 positions agree with TRBD1. The CDR3 has 16 residues. Germline V gene data show CDR1 as KGHDR and CDR2 as SFDVKD. The junction had 7 bases not matched to a gene; V was cut back by 4 bases and J by 4 bases. CDR3 region: CATSDPTQGANQPQHF. The CDR3 region has the DNA TGTGCCACCAGTGACCCAACACAGGGGGCGAATCAGCCCCAGCATTTT.

The rearrangement uses TRBV19 and TRBJ2-1, with 13 bases aligning to TRBD2. The V gene end was trimmed by 6 bases and the J gene end by 8 bases; junction bases not matched to a gene: 4. This CDR3 comprises 14 residues. Germline V gives CDR1 LNHDA, CDR2 SQIVND (reference sequence). In DNA form, the CDR3 reads TGTGCCAGTAGGCGACTAGCGGGAGGTGATGAGCAGTTCTTC. This sequence encodes CASRRLAGGDEQFF.

The chain links TRBV24-1 to TRBJ2-5; the D gene is possibly TRBD2 (6 bases). The V gene's germline CDR1 is KGHDR and CDR2 SFDVKD. The CDR3 is made up of 13 amino acids. V lost 6 bases and J 4 bases, leaving 11 bases between the germline ends. The CDR3 bases are TGTGCCACCAGTACGGGAGTGGGAGAGACCCAGTACTTC. Its translation is CATSTGVGETQYF.

Concerning this clonotype itself: The DNA is omitted, as the CDR3 cannot be located on it reliably, and the CDR3 follows TCRdb's listing. The chain recombines TRBV27 with TRBJ2-5; the table's TRBD2 call for D was not verified on the DNA. The germline gives CDR1 MNHEY, CDR2 SMNVEV (reference sequence). The CDR3 totals 16 residues, both ends included. The CDR3 here is CASSSSPSIWRETQYF.

This clonotype appeared many times. This chain connects TRBV30 to TRBJ2-1; either TRBD1 or TRBD2 may fit D (5 bases each). Germline V gene data show CDR1 as GTSNPN and CDR2 as SVGIG (reference sequence). The CDR3 totals 13 residues. The germline V and J ends were trimmed by 8 bases and 0 bases, with 11 bases remaining between them. The CDR3 reads CAGSGGSYNEQFF. CDR3 DNA sequence: TGTGCCGGTAGTGGGGGCTCCTACAATGAGCAGTTCTTC.

This clonotype has a count of ten or more. V and J are TRBV2 and TRBJ2-3; D is perhaps TRBD1 (6 bases). The V gene's germline CDR1 is SNHLY and CDR2 FYNNEI. V was pared by 5 bases and J by 1 base, with 10 bases between. The CDR3 sequence is 14 residues long. The CDR3 region is CASSRQVGTDTQYF. For the CDR3, the DNA is TGTGCCAGCAGTAGACAGGTTGGCACAGATACGCAGTATTTT.

This clonotype was seen a handful of times. The V and J genes are TRBV30 and TRBJ2-4; D perhaps matches TRBD1 (5 bases). This CDR3 contains 17 residues. V gave up 0 bases and J gave up 2 bases, with 17 bases separating them. Germline V gene sequence: CDR1 GTSNPN, CDR2 SVGIG (reference sequence). CDR3 DNA: TGTGCCTGGAGTGTACGTCTCAGGGCCTATTCCAAAAACATTCAGTACTTC. Translating it yields CAWSVRLRAYSKNIQYF.

The sample holds many counts of this clonotype. The rearrangement uses TRBV5-1 and TRBJ2-3, with D unclear. Germline assignment: CDR1 SGHRS and CDR2 YFSETQ. V lost 3 bases and J 5 bases, leaving 4 bases between the germline ends. The CDR3 spans 11 residues. The CDR3 DNA reads as TGCGCCAGCAGCTGGGAAGATACGCAGTATTTT. Translation gives CASSWEDTQYF.

V is TRBV24-1 and J is TRBJ1-2; TRBD1 aligns across 7 bases. The junction had 17 bases not matched to a gene; V was cut back by 4 bases and J by 7 bases. CDR1 is KGHDR, CDR2 SFDVKD, per germline. The CDR3 runs 17 residues. The CDR3 region is CATSDRDRSMGSGGYTF. For the CDR3, the DNA is TGTGCCACCAGTGACCGGGACAGATCTATGGGTAGTGGTGGCTACACCTTC.

The chain uses TRBV7-9 and TRBJ2-6; a possible D gene is TRBD2 (5 bases). CDR3 length equals 16 residues. CDR1 and CDR2 from the germline V gene are SEHNR and FQNEAQ (reference sequence). Trimming cost V 5 bases and J 0 bases, with 11 bases left between them. CDR3 nucleotide sequence: TGTGCCAGCAGCCCGTCTACTAGCTCTGGGGCCAACGTCCTGACTTTC. Protein sequence: CASSPSTSSGANVLTF.

The J gene is TRBJ2-1, the V gene TRBV6-1; 9 positions agree with TRBD2. V dropped 6 bases and J dropped 6; count of bases not matched to a gene: 15. The CDR3 contains 17 residues. Germline CDR1 reads MNHNS; CDR2 reads SASEGT. CDR3 sequence: CASSPLLVAGEGNEQFF. The DNA for the CDR3 is TGTGCCAGCAGCCCCCTATTAGTAGCGGGAGAGGGCAATGAGCAGTTCTTC.

This clonotype has a count of ten or more. The chain has TRBV6-1 and TRBJ1-2; 10 bases map to TRBD1. Losses at the gene ends were 6 bases for V and 4 bases for J; bases not matched to a gene: 11. This CDR3 spans 16 amino acids. CDR1 and CDR2 (germline): MNHNS, SASEGT. The CDR3 DNA is TGTGCCAGCAGAGCGACAGGGGGCGAGGGGGGCTATGGCTACACCTTC. Its protein product is CASRATGGEGGYGYTF.

This clonotype has more than one count but fewer than ten. V and J are TRBV20-1 and TRBJ2-1; 9 nucleotides line up with TRBD2. J lost 8 bases, V lost 5 bases, and 10 bases had no gene match. This CDR3 comprises 14 residues. CDR1 and CDR2 (germline): DFQATT, SNEGSKA (reference sequence). The CDR3 loop is CSADGREGLDEQFF. The CDR3 nucleotides are TGCAGTGCTGACGGGCGGGAGGGCCTGGATGAGCAGTTCTTC.

This clonotype was picked up a small number of times. The chain links TRBV9 to TRBJ1-1, with a tentative D call TRBD1 (5 bases). The CDR3 loop spans 14 amino acids. V shed 1 base and J shed 4 bases, with 11 bases lying between them. CDR1 SGDLS and CDR2 YYNGEE come from the germline V gene. The chain's CDR3 is CASSVLGVSTEAFF. The DNA for the CDR3 is TGTGCCAGCAGCGTACTGGGGGTTAGCACTGAAGCTTTCTTT. The variable domain in full, with the rest retrieved from reference TRBV9 and TRBJ1-1, is DSGVTQTPKHLITATGQRVTLRCSPRSGDLSVYWYQQSLDQGLQFLIQYYNGEERAKGNILERFSAQQFPDLHSELNLSSLELGDSALYFCASSVLGVSTEAFFGQGTRLTVV.

This clonotype was seen at least ten times. Here the CDR3 reads CASSPGVWTYNEQFF. CDR3 coding DNA: TGTGCCAGCTCACCAGGGGTTTGGACCTACAATGAGCAGTTCTTC. V gene TRBV18 combines with J gene TRBJ2-1; D gene uncertain. Trimming left V 2 bases short and J 2 bases short, with 10 bases between. The germline V gene has CDR1 KGHSH and CDR2 LQKENI. The CDR3 spans 15 residues.

This clonotype was detected ten times or more. The chain couples TRBV9 to TRBJ2-1; TRBD2 is a possible D gene (5 bases). Trimming cost V 5 bases and J 6 bases, with 15 bases left between them. The CDR3 has 14 residues. Germline CDR1 and CDR2: SGDLS and YYNGEE. Here the CDR3 DNA reads TGTGCCAGCAGTGGTCCGGGGTCAGTCAATGAGCAGTTCTTC. Protein: CASSGPGSVNEQFF.

The chain carries TRBV7-9 and TRBJ1-3; D is perhaps TRBD1 (6 bases). The V gene lost 2 bases and the J gene lost 8 bases, with 13 bases spanning the gap. In germline, CDR1 is SEHNR, CDR2 FQNEAQ (reference sequence). The CDR3 has 14 amino acids. CDR3 in amino acids: CASSLQGRMDTIYF. The CDR3 DNA sequence: TGTGCCAGCAGCTTACAGGGGAGGATGGACACCATATATTTT.

This clonotype came up a few times. The chain employs TRBV19 and TRBJ2-1, with D perhaps TRBD2 (5 bases). Between the trimmed V and J ends, which lost 5 bases and 8 bases, there was a span of 22 bases. The length of the CDR3 is 16 residues. Germline V gives CDR1 LNHDA, CDR2 SQIVND (reference sequence). CDR3 residues: CASSPQPGNQHDEQFF. The DNA of the CDR3 is TGTGCCAGTAGTCCGCAACCGGGGAACCAGCATGATGAGCAGTTCTTC.

The chain has TRBV5-1 and TRBJ1-2, with 9 bases fitting TRBD1. The ends lost 0 bases at V and 5 bases at J; junction bases unmatched: 5. Germline loops: CDR1 SGHRS, CDR2 YFSETQ. This CDR3 has 15 amino acids. The CDR3: CASSLAFGQGYGYTF. The DNA of the CDR3 is TGCGCCAGCAGCTTGGCCTTTGGACAGGGGTATGGCTACACCTTC.

The chain couples TRBV4-1 to TRBJ2-7; TRBD1 matches at 12 bases. The CDR3 consists of 17 residues. With 2 bases clipped from V and 7 bases from J, the junction kept 12 bases outside the gene matches. The germline CDR1 and CDR2 sequences are MGHRA and YSYEKL. The CDR3 loop is CASSQFSPGQGALEQYF. DNA for the CDR3: TGCGCCAGCAGCCAATTCTCCCCGGGACAGGGGGCGCTTGAGCAGTACTTC.

This rearrangement joins TRBV7-3 to TRBJ2-1; TRBD2 aligns across 12 bases. The V and J ends lost 9 bases and 8 bases, in that order; junction bases with no gene match: 8. This CDR3 comprises 14 residues. The germline CDR1 and CDR2 sequences are SGHTA and FQGTGA. This CDR3 is CASSTSGSYDEQFF. The CDR3 coding sequence is TGTGCCAGTTCGACTAGCGGGAGTTATGATGAGCAGTTCTTC.

This clonotype was observed many times. This rearrangement joins TRBV28 to TRBJ2-1; D unclear. Germline V gene sequence: CDR1 MDHEN, CDR2 SYDVKM. Trimming took off 5 bases at V and 4 bases at J, with 18 bases between the two ends. This CDR3 region has 16 residues. CDR3 amino acids: CASSLPPPSLYNEQFF. CDR3 nucleotides: TGTGCCAGCAGTCTTCCCCCTCCCAGTCTATACAATGAGCAGTTCTTC.

With respect to this clonotype: This may arise from a read error, as a much more abundant clone is one base away. CDR3 sequence: CACSLTRDDTQYF. The CDR3 DNA is TGTGCCTGCAGTTTAACCAGGGACGATACGCAGTATTTT. The chain is built from TRBV12-3 or TRBV12-4 and TRBJ2-3; D is possibly TRBD1 or TRBD2 (5 bases each). This CDR3 region has 13 residues.

CDR3 nucleotides: TGTGCCAGCGGGGGGGGGGTAAACGCAGCTTTCTTT. This translates into CASGGGVNAAFF. J is TRBJ1-1 and V is TRBV6-1; a possible D gene is TRBD1 (5 bases). Trimming removed 8 bases from V and 10 bases from J, with 17 bases in between. This CDR3 has 12 amino acids. Germline CDR1 reads MNHNS; CDR2 reads SASEGT.